The rows below give T cell receptor beta chains drawn from one sample of a study of T-cell memory formation after mild COVID-19. TCRdb passed the 5' RACE reads through MiXCR, listing each CDR3 protein once. The sample holds hundreds of thousands of distinct CDR3 sequences, roughly a fifth seen once. The specimen sequenced was PBMCs or a T cell subset sorted from them (not recorded which). These receptors all stem from an adult woman who had mild COVID-19 (a few samples of this study predate the infection). Cell type and time point are not known. CDR3s include the opening cysteine and the closing phenylalanine or tryptophan. Fields, in order: J gene, V gene, CDR3 protein.

>TRBJ2-2|TRBV6-5
CASRATTGELFF
>TRBJ1-2|TRBV5-5
CASSREQGSRNGYTF
>TRBJ1-1|TRBV12-3/TRBV12-4
CASSLIGGPVEAFF
>TRBJ1-1|TRBV12-3/TRBV12-4
CASSAAFSEAFF
>TRBJ2-7|TRBV7-8
CASSLSWREPPSDEQYF
>TRBJ2-1|TRBV7-6
CASSLGTVGQGNEQFF
>TRBJ2-1|TRBV4-2
CASSQEIQSSYNEQFF
>TRBJ2-1|TRBV6-5
CASRETSGIYGEQFF
>TRBJ2-1|TRBV11-3
CASSRKRGEQFF
>TRBJ2-1|TRBV6-2/TRBV6-3
CASREYNEQFF
>TRBJ2-7|TRBV2
CASTPRTGTGREQYF
>TRBJ2-7|TRBV19
CASSIQDRGFYEQYF
>TRBJ1-4|TRBV7-9
CASSKSTGDEKLFF
>TRBJ2-1|TRBV6-2/TRBV6-3
CASRAARHEQFF
>TRBJ1-1|TRBV5-8
CASSPRRGGQTEAFF
>TRBJ2-3|TRBV23-1
CASGHRDPSTDTQYF
>TRBJ2-2|TRBV7-8
CASSSQWSGTGELFF
>TRBJ1-2|TRBV3-1
CASSPLGQRYGYTF
>TRBJ2-7|TRBV2
CASRDGTYEQYF
>TRBJ2-3|TRBV25-1
CASSEYSGDAGTDTQYF
>TRBJ2-7|TRBV20-1
CSARQGTYEQYF
>TRBJ1-1|TRBV7-8
CASSFIWDTEAFF
>TRBJ2-1|TRBV7-6
CASSHLSGSPADEQFF
>TRBJ1-2|TRBV7-2
CASSRPGAGGNYGYTF
>TRBJ2-5|TRBV10-3
CAISESVGYRGETQYF
>TRBJ1-4|TRBV7-8
CASSLAPDRGRGEKLFF
>TRBJ2-7|TRBV12-3/TRBV12-4
CASSSGSPYEQYF
>TRBJ1-1|TRBV18
CASSPLKENTEAFF
>TRBJ2-5|TRBV7-2
CASSSGMETQYF
>TRBJ2-6|TRBV6-5
CASKTFGGPGANVLTF
>TRBJ2-3|TRBV3-1
CASSQIHTDTQYF
>TRBJ1-3|TRBV10-3
CAIRPGQGRSGNTIYF
>TRBJ1-5|TRBV16
CASSQLTGGTQPQHF
>TRBJ2-7|TRBV7-2
CASSLGASDEQYF
>TRBJ2-1|TRBV4-1
CASSHQLAGESSSYNEQFF
>TRBJ2-4|TRBV9
CASSVGGTRRAKNIQYF
>TRBJ1-1|TRBV5-1
CASSLLGRNTEAFF
>TRBJ2-1|TRBV7-6
CASSTPGERGREQFF
>TRBJ1-2|TRBV18
CASSPPRGQGQNYGYTF
>TRBJ2-6|TRBV3-1
CASHEGGASGANVLTF
>TRBJ2-7|TRBV2
CASSKRAGGIDEQYF
>TRBJ1-2|TRBV11-2
CASSLLQGGYTF
>TRBJ1-1|TRBV15
CATSRDMKNTEAFF
>TRBJ2-1|TRBV9
CASSPNRGEQFF
>TRBJ2-1|TRBV12-3/TRBV12-4
CASSLSNEQFF
>TRBJ2-3|TRBV12-5
CASGLTLPGGPNTQYF
>TRBJ2-3|TRBV5-1
CASSLSVGVGTDTQYF
>TRBJ2-3|TRBV6-2/TRBV6-3
CASTDRVPTDTQYF
>TRBJ2-7|TRBV2
CASSGQGGSLINEQYF
>TRBJ2-7|TRBV15
CATSRDMDEQYF
>TRBJ2-1|TRBV14
CASSQSRGTGGPNEQFF
>TRBJ2-5|TRBV10-3
CAISVGSGGRETQYF
>TRBJ2-1|TRBV24-1
CATSDLRSGGDSSYNEQFF
>TRBJ2-1|TRBV7-2
CASSLSSGGAYDNEQFF
>TRBJ2-7|TRBV20-1
CSASYRDFNSYEQYF
>TRBJ2-2|TRBV5-1
CASSPRQVTFTGELFF
>TRBJ2-3|TRBV5-1
CASGQSSTDTQYF